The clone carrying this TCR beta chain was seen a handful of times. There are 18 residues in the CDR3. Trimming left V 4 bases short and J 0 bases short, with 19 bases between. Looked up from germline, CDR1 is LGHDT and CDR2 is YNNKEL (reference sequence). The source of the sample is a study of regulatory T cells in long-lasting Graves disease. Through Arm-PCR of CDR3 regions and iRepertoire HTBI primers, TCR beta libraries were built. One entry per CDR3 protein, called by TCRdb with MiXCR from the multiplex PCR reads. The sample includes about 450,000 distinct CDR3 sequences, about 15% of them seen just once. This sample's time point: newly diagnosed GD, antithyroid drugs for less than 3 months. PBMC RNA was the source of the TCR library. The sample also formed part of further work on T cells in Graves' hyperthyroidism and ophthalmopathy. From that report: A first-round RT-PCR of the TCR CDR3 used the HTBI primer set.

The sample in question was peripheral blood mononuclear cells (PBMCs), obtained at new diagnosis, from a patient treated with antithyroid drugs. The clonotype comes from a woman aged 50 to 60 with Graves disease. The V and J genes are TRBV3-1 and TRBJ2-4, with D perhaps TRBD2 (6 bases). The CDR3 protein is CASSPAPPGEVAKNIQYF. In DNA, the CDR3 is TGTGCCAGCAGCCCTGCTCCTCCGGGAGAGGTAGCCAAAAACATTCAGTACTTC.